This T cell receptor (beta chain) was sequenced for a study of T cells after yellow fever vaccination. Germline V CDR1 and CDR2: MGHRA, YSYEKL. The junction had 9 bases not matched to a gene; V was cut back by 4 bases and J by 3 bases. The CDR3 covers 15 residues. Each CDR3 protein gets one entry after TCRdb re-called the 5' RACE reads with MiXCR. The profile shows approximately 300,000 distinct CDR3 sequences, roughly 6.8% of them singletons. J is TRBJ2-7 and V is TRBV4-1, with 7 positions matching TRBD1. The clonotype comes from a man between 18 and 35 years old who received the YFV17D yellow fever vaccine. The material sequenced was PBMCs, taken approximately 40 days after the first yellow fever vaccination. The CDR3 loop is CASSPREGAVYEQYF. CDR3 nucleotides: TGCGCCAGCAGCCCCCGCGAGGGGGCCGTCTACGAGCAGTACTTC.